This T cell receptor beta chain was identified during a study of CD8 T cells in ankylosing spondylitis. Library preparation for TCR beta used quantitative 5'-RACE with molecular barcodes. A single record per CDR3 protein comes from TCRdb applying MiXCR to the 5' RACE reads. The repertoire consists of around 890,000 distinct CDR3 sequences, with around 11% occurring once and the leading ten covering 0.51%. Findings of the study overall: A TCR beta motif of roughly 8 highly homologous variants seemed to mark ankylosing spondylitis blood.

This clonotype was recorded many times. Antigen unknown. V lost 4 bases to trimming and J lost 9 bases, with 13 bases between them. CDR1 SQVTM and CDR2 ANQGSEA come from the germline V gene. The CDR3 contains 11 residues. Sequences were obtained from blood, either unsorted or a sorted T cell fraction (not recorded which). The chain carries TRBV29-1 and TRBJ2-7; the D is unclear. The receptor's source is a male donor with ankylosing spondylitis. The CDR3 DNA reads TGCAGCGTTGGCGACCCACTGAGGCAGTACTTC. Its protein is CSVGDPLRQYF.